Following are 30 T cell receptor beta chains from one sample sequenced in a study of EBV T-cell therapy then PD-1 blockade in nasopharyngeal carcinoma (dated by TCRdb to about 2021). This specimen's treatment or condition label, interpreted: AdE1-LMPpoly-expanded autologous EBV-specific T-cell therapy followed by anti-PD-1 nivolumab. No antigens are known for them. The protocol used for the library was the immunoSEQ multiplex PCR assay. TCRdb retrieved this table from immuneACCESS and kept in-frame rearrangements only. Not all clones are present; in checked studies, unresolved V genes account for under half, and no reason is known for the remainder. In this sample the table shows under 30,000 clones, approximately 87% of which occur a single time. The top ten hold approximately 28% of the sample. The starting material was CD8+ T cells from blood, obtained at roughly day 60 from a patient whose treatment included autologous EBV-specific T cells and nivolumab. All receptors derive from a man aged 35 to 55 with nasopharyngeal carcinoma.

The chain couples TRBV6-5 to TRBJ1-2; D unclear. Per germline, CDR1 MNHEY and CDR2 SVGAGI. The CDR3 has 12 residues. V lost 7 bases, J lost 3 bases, and 9 bases lay in between. The CDR3 region is CASMAWDYGYTF. Here the CDR3 DNA reads TGTGCCAGCATGGCCTGGGACTATGGCTACACCTTC.

The chain uses TRBV6-2 or TRBV6-3 and TRBJ2-1; the D is unclear. From germline, CDR1 is MNHEY and CDR2 SVGEGT. Trimming shortened V by 0 bases and J by 5 bases, and 8 bases separated the two germline ends. The CDR3 runs 14 residues. The CDR3 sequence is CASSYSALHNEQFF. The CDR3 DNA sequence: TGTGCCAGCAGTTACTCAGCGCTCCACAATGAGCAGTTCTTC.

This clone is a singleton in its sample. The chain joins TRBV4-3 to TRBJ1-1; D uncertain. Trimming removed 0 bases at V and 4 bases at J, with 9 bases between. CDR3 length: 14 amino acids. The germline gives CDR1 LGHNA, CDR2 YSLEER. The CDR3 bases are TGCGCCAGCAGCCAAGAAGCCGGTTTCACTGAAGCTTTCTTT. Amino acids: CASSQEAGFTEAFF.

The V call is TRBV19, the J call TRBJ2-2; tentatively, D is TRBD2 (7 bases). Per germline, CDR1 LNHDA and CDR2 SQIVND (reference sequence). The CDR3 contains 16 residues. Trimming shortened V by 5 bases and J by 8 bases, and 21 bases separated the two germline ends. The chain's CDR3 is CASSPLGRGQGGELFF. The CDR3 region has the DNA TGTGCCAGTAGTCCCCTCGGGCGGGGGCAGGGAGGGGAGCTGTTTTTT.

This chain uses TRBV13 with TRBJ2-5; tentatively, D is TRBD1 or TRBD2 (5 bases each). The V and J ends lost 4 bases and 4 bases respectively, with 13 bases between them. The germline V gene encodes CDR1 PRHDT and CDR2 FYEKMQ (reference sequence). CDR3 length: 14 residues. CDR3 residues: CASSSSGTGETQYF. As DNA, the CDR3 is TGTGCCAGCAGCTCGTCCGGGACCGGAGAGACCCAGTACTTC.

V is TRBV30 and J is TRBJ2-2, with TRBD1 as a possible D gene (6 bases). The CDR3 has 14 residues. In germline, CDR1 is GTSNPN, CDR2 SVGIG (reference sequence). Trimming pared 1 base from V and 3 bases from J, leaving 9 bases between. For the CDR3, the DNA is TGTGCCTGGAGTGAAGGGACACACACCGGGGAGCTGTTTTTT. It specifies CAWSEGTHTGELFF.

The chain has TRBV6-2 or TRBV6-3 and TRBJ1-1, with D possibly TRBD1 on 5 matching bases. The CDR3 extends over 14 amino acids. The V end lost 4 bases, the J end lost 3 bases, and 12 bases lay between the germline ends. The V gene's germline CDR1 is MNHEY and CDR2 SVGEGT. CDR3 DNA: TGTGCCAGCAGTTTCCCCCCGGGGGACACTGAAGCTTTCTTT. It yields the protein CASSFPPGDTEAFF.

The gene calls are TRBV6-2 or TRBV6-3 and TRBJ2-7; 12 bases are shared with TRBD2. Germline loops: CDR1 MNHEY, CDR2 SVGEGT. V was pared by 5 bases and J by 7 bases, with 6 bases of the junction left unmatched. The CDR3 totals 14 residues. CDR3 protein: CASSASGGAWEQYF. The DNA for the CDR3 is TGTGCCAGCAGTGCTAGCGGGGGGGCGTGGGAGCAGTACTTC.

The V call is TRBV5-5, the J call TRBJ1-1; possibly TRBD1 for D (6 bases). The V gene's germline CDR1 is SGHKS and CDR2 YYEKEE (reference sequence). CDR3 length: 14 amino acids. The V end was cut by 2 bases, the J end by 2 bases, with 10 bases between. The CDR3 sequence is CASSFRGLNTEAFF. CDR3 nucleotides: TGTGCCAGCAGCTTCAGGGGCCTTAACACTGAAGCTTTCTTT.

The chain couples TRBV4-1 to TRBJ1-5; D gene ambiguous. The CDR3 loop spans 12 amino acids. The ends were cut back, 0 bases at V and 7 bases at J, with 4 bases in the middle. Germline-derived CDR1 and CDR2 are MGHRA and YSYEKL. In DNA, the CDR3 is TGCGCCAGCAGCCAAGAGGGACAGCCCCAGCATTTT. Its translation is CASSQEGQPQHF.

The chain joins TRBV5-4 to TRBJ1-1, with D hard to call. The length of the CDR3 is 14 residues. Germline assignment: CDR1 SGHNT and CDR2 YYREEE (reference sequence). Trimming shortened V by 0 bases and J by 1 base, and 7 bases separated the two germline ends. CDR3 in DNA: TGTGCCAGCAGCTTGGTAAAGGGGAACACTGAAGCTTTCTTT. It is translated as CASSLVKGNTEAFF.

The chain uses TRBV6-5 and TRBJ2-3; D may match TRBD1 or TRBD2 (5 bases each). V dropped 2 bases and J dropped 2 bases, with 14 bases sitting between them. This CDR3 comprises 16 residues. CDR1 and CDR2 (germline): MNHEY, SVGAGI. CDR3 sequence (DNA): TGTGCCAGCAGTTACGGGCAGGGAGAAATCACAGATACGCAGTATTTT. Translation gives CASSYGQGEITDTQYF.

The V and J genes are TRBV9 and TRBJ2-1; D gene uncertain. The CDR3 has 14 residues. Trimming removed 1 base at V and 5 bases at J, with 10 bases between. Germline V gene lookup returns CDR1 SGDLS and CDR2 YYNGEE. CDR3 sequence: CASSVFPIDNEQFF. The CDR3, as DNA: TGTGCCAGCAGCGTATTCCCTATTGACAATGAGCAGTTCTTC.

The sample holds a few counts of this clone. This chain connects TRBV6-2 or TRBV6-3 to TRBJ1-1; D gene ambiguous. The V end was cut by 6 bases, the J end by 1 base, with 9 bases between. Germline loops: CDR1 MNHEY, CDR2 SVGEGT. The CDR3 loop spans 13 amino acids. The CDR3 here is CASSHQENTEAFF. The CDR3 DNA reads TGTGCCAGCAGCCACCAGGAGAACACTGAAGCTTTCTTT.

The rearrangement joins TRBV27 to TRBJ2-7, with D uncertain. V lost 3 bases and J 4 bases, leaving 10 bases between the germline ends. Germline V lookup: CDR1 MNHEY, CDR2 SMNVEV (reference sequence). There are 13 residues in the CDR3. The CDR3 coding sequence is TGTGCCAGCAGTTTTGTTCTAGGGTACGAGCAGTACTTC. This gives the protein CASSFVLGYEQYF.

The rearrangement joins TRBV7-6 to TRBJ2-3, with D perhaps matching TRBD2 (7 bases). The V gene lost 4 bases and the J gene lost 2 bases, with 19 bases spanning the gap. CDR1 and CDR2 from the germline V gene are SGHVS and FNYEAQ. The CDR3 is 17 amino acids. This CDR3 reads CASSWRGAGAITDTQYF. The CDR3 DNA reads TGTGCCAGCAGCTGGAGGGGCGCGGGGGCCATCACAGATACGCAGTATTTT.

This chain links TRBV5-1 with TRBJ1-4; no definite D call. Trimming shortened V by 3 bases and J by 0 bases, and 9 bases separated the two germline ends. The CDR3 runs to 15 residues. Germline V gene sequence: CDR1 SGHRS, CDR2 YFSETQ. The CDR3 DNA is TGCGCCAGCAGCTCGGGAATTGCAACTAATGAAAAACTGTTTTTT. This encodes CASSSGIATNEKLFF.

The chain recombines TRBV6-1 with TRBJ1-2, with no clear D. The germline V gene has CDR1 MNHNS and CDR2 SASEGT. The CDR3 runs 13 residues. V was trimmed by 1 base and J by 2 bases, leaving 5 bases between them. The CDR3 bases are TGTGCCAGCAGTGAAGTATGGAACTATGGCTACACCTTC. It codes for CASSEVWNYGYTF.

This chain joins TRBV9 and TRBJ2-2, with TRBD2 identical over 8 bases. This CDR3 contains 16 residues. In germline, CDR1 is SGDLS, CDR2 YYNGEE. Trimming took 0 bases from V and 4 from J; bases not matched to a gene: 5. CDR3 residues: CASSVVAGSATGELFF. The CDR3 DNA reads TGTGCCAGCAGCGTAGTAGCGGGGTCAGCCACCGGGGAGCTGTTTTTT.

Judged by abundance, this clone is medium-sized. The chain employs TRBV7-3 and TRBJ1-3, with D maybe TRBD1 (6 bases). This CDR3 region has 15 residues. CDR1 is SGHTA and CDR2 is FQGTGA in the germline V gene. The V and J ends lost 3 bases and 0 bases respectively, with 9 bases between them. The CDR3 DNA is TGTGCCAGCAGCTTGGGGGCAGTCTCTGGAAACACCATATATTTT. Protein sequence: CASSLGAVSGNTIYF.

The chain joins TRBV5-5 to TRBJ2-7; possibly TRBD2 for D (6 bases). The CDR3 totals 14 residues. With 2 bases removed from V and 0 bases from J, the gap between germline ends came to 9 bases. Germline V lookup: CDR1 SGHKS, CDR2 YYEKEE (reference sequence). The CDR3: CASSLAGDSYEQYF. CDR3 in DNA: TGTGCCAGCAGCTTAGCGGGTGACTCCTACGAGCAGTACTTC. Supplemented by reference TRBV5-5 and TRBJ2-7, the full variable domain reads DAGVTQSPTHLIKTRGQQVTLRCSPISGHKSVSWYQQVLGQGPQFIFQYYEKEERGRGNFPDRFSARQFPNYSSELNVNALLLGDSALYLCASSLAGDSYEQYFGPGTRLTVT.

The rearrangement uses TRBV4-3 and TRBJ2-3, with TRBD2 as a possible D gene (5 bases). This CDR3 region has 16 residues. The germline gives CDR1 LGHNA, CDR2 YSLEER. Trimming removed 0 bases from V and 0 bases from J, with 10 bases in between. The CDR3 here is CASSQEGAASTDTQYF. The CDR3 DNA follows: TGCGCCAGCAGCCAAGAGGGAGCAGCGAGCACAGATACGCAGTATTTT.

This clone ranks as medium-sized. At one end the junction does not follow the germline gene, possibly because of a read error. CDR3 residues: CASGLQGPSHEQYF. The CDR3 DNA sequence: TGTGCCAGCGGACTACAGGGGCCCTCCCACGAGCAGTACTTC. This chain joins TRBV5-8 and TRBJ2-7; D might be TRBD1 (7 bases). The CDR3 has 14 amino acids. Germline V gene data show CDR1 as SGHTS and CDR2 as YDEGEE.

The chain uses TRBV6-6 and TRBJ2-1; 12 nucleotides line up with TRBD2. Losses at the gene ends were 5 bases for V and 3 bases for J; bases not matched to a gene: 8. The CDR3 totals 17 residues. The germline CDR1 and CDR2 sequences are MNHNY and SVGAGI (reference sequence). In nucleotides, the CDR3 is TGTGCCAGCAGTCTTTCAGGACTAGCGGGGATCTACAATGAGCAGTTCTTC. Protein product: CASSLSGLAGIYNEQFF.

V gene TRBV9 combines with J gene TRBJ2-3, with D possibly being TRBD2 (6 bases). The germline V gene has CDR1 SGDLS and CDR2 YYNGEE. V gave up 4 bases and J gave up 2 bases, with 17 bases separating them. The CDR3 consists of 16 residues. Written as DNA, the CDR3 is TGTGCCAGCAGCTTCCCCGGGGGACTCTCCACAGATACGCAGTATTTT. It codes for CASSFPGGLSTDTQYF. Drawing the rest from reference TRBV9 and TRBJ2-3, the complete variable domain is DSGVTQTPKHLITATGQRVTLRCSPRSGDLSVYWYQQSLDQGLQFLIQYYNGEERAKGNILERFSAQQFPDLHSELNLSSLELGDSALYFCASSFPGGLSTDTQYFGPGTRLTVL.

The rearrangement uses TRBV6-5 and TRBJ1-1; 9 positions agree with TRBD1. Trimming removed 6 bases from V and 3 bases from J; junction bases left unmatched: 8. This CDR3 contains 15 residues. The V gene's germline CDR1 is MNHEY and CDR2 SVGAGI. CDR3 in DNA: TGTGCCAGCAGATACCCCGGGACAGGGCACACTGAAGCTTTCTTT. Protein product: CASRYPGTGHTEAFF.

The chain joins TRBV7-2 to TRBJ2-2, with 8 nucleotides matching TRBD1. V lost 7 bases to trimming and J lost 6 bases; unmatched junction nucleotides: 13. CDR1 and CDR2 from the germline V gene are SGHTA and FQGNSA. The CDR3 consists of 16 residues. As DNA, the CDR3 is TGTGCCAGCAAAATTGGGTTGGGGACAGGACCCGGGGAGCTGTTTTTT. Its protein product is CASKIGLGTGPGELFF.

V gene TRBV4-2 combines with J gene TRBJ2-3; either TRBD1 or TRBD2 may supply D (6 bases each). With 1 base removed from V and 8 bases from J, the gap between germline ends came to 25 bases. This CDR3 comprises 18 residues. Germline assignment: CDR1 LGHNA and CDR2 YNFKEQ. CDR3 nucleotides: TGTGCCAGCAGCCAAGTCCCCTTTCTGGGGGGCGACTCAGTTACGCAGTATTTT. This encodes CASSQVPFLGGDSVTQYF.

This chain joins TRBV27 and TRBJ2-7; tentative D call: TRBD1 (6 bases). Per the germline V gene, CDR1 is MNHEY and CDR2 is SMNVEV (reference sequence). The length of the CDR3 is 12 residues. Deletions cut 6 bases from V and 7 bases from J, with 13 bases between. CDR3 residues: CASSQGSGEQYF. In DNA form, the CDR3 reads TGTGCCAGCAGCCAGGGGTCGGGGGAGCAGTACTTC.

This clone has a handful of counts. V is TRBV2 and J is TRBJ1-1; no clear D. The CDR3 covers 8 residues. V lost 8 bases and J 8 bases, leaving 3 bases between the germline ends. The V gene's germline CDR1 is SNHLY and CDR2 FYNNEI. The CDR3 nucleotides read TGTGCCAGCTCCGAAGCTTTCTTT. Protein: CASSEAFF.